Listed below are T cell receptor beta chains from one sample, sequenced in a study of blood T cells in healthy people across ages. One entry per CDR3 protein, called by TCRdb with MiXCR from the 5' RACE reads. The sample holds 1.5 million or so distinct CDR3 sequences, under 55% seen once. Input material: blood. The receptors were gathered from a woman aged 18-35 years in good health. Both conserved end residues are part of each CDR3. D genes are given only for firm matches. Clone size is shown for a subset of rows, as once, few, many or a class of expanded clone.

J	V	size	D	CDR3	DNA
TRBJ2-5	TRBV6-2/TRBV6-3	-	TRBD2	CASSYGGGGDRTQYF	TGTGCCAGCAGTTACGGTGGGGGAGGGGATCGGACCCAGTACTTC
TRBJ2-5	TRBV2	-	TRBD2	CASRRGIQETQYF	TGTGCCAGCAGGCGGGGGATCCAAGAGACCCAGTACTTC
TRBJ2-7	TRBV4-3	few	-	CASSQGSGLSSYEQYF	TGCGCCAGCAGCCAAGGTAGCGGACTGAGCTCCTACGAGCAGTACTTC
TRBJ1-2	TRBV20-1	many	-	CSARKQGLYGYTF	TGCAGTGCTAGAAAACAGGGATTATATGGCTACACCTTC
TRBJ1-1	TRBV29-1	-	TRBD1	CSVEDLDTRGTEAFF	TGCAGCGTTGAAGATTTGGACACCAGGGGGACTGAAGCTTTCTTT
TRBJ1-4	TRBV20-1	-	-	CSARAGFEKLFF	TGCAGTGCTAGAGCTGGTTTTGAAAAACTGTTTTTT
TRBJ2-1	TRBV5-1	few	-	CASSLGTQVTEQFF	TGCGCCAGCAGCTTGGGGACCCAGGTGACTGAGCAGTTCTTC
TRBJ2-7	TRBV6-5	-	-	CASSYSSGIRSYEQYF	TGTGCCAGCAGTTACTCATCCGGGATCCGCTCCTACGAGCAGTACTTC
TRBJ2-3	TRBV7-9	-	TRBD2	CASSPPSSGDWTDTQYF	TGTGCCAGCAGCCCCCCCTCTAGCGGGGACTGGACAGATACGCAGTATTTT
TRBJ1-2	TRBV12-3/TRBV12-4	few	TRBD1	CASSPGQGLITNYGYTF	TGTGCCAGCAGTCCAGGACAGGGCCTGATTACTAACTATGGCTACACCTTC
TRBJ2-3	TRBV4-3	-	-	CASSQDGRGGGDTQYF	TGCGCCAGCAGCCAAGATGGTCGCGGTGGAGGTGATACGCAGTATTTT
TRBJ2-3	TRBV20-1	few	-	CSASGIGDTQYF	TGCAGTGCGTCGGGGATTGGGGATACGCAGTATTTT
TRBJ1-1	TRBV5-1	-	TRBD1	CASSFPGQDMNTEAFF	TGCGCCAGCAGCTTCCCGGGACAGGACATGAACACTGAAGCTTTCTTT
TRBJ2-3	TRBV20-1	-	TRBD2	CSALSVWVAGHTDTQYF	TGCAGTGCTCTTTCGGTATGGGTAGCGGGGCACACAGATACGCAGTATTTT
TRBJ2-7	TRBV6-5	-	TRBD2	CASRNSGGPSHEQYF	TGTGCCAGCAGAAATAGCGGGGGGCCCTCCCACGAGCAGTACTTC
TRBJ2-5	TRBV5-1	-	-	CVSSLGQETQYF	TGCGTCAGCAGCTTGGGGCAAGAGACCCAGTACTTC
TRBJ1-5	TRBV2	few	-	CASSGPQVRQPQHF	TGTGCCAGCAGTGGCCCACAGGTGAGGCAGCCCCAGCATTTT
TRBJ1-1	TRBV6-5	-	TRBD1	CASSYIGGFAEAFF	TGTGCCAGCAGTTATATAGGGGGCTTCGCTGAAGCTTTCTTT
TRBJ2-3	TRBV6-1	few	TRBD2	CASSDGLAGGTDTQYF	TGTGCCAGCAGTGACGGACTAGCGGGGGGCACAGATACGCAGTATTTT
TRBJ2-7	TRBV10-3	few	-	CAISEFSENYEQYF	TGTGCCATCAGTGAGTTTAGCGAGAACTACGAGCAGTACTTC
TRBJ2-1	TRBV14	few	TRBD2	CASSQGQREGSYNEQFF	TGTGCCAGCAGCCAAGGACAGCGGGAGGGCTCCTACAATGAGCAGTTCTTC
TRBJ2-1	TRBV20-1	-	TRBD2	CSARDVSGGSGEQFF	TGCAGTGCTAGAGATGTTAGCGGGGGCTCGGGTGAGCAGTTCTTC
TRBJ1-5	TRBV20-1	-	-	CSAIDSNQPQHF	TGCAGTGCTATTGACAGCAATCAGCCCCAGCATTTT
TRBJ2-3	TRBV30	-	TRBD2	CAWSDGLAGKYF	TGTGCCTGGAGTGATGGGCTAGCGGGGAAGTATTTT
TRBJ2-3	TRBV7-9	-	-	CASSSTTESTDTQYF	TGTGCCAGCAGCTCCACGACAGAAAGCACAGATACGCAGTATTTT
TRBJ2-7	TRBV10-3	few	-	CAISDPGDETYEQYF	TGTGCCATCAGTGACCCAGGGGACGAAACCTACGAGCAGTACTTC
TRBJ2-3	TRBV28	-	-	CASRSLGADTQYF	TGTGCCAGCCGCTCCCTAGGGGCAGATACGCAGTATTTT
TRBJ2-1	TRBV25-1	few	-	CASSGGEGHTTYNEQFF	TGTGCCAGCAGTGGGGGCGAGGGACATACTACCTACAATGAGCAGTTCTTC
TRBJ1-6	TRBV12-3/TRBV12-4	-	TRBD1	CASSQDRPLSYNSPLHF	TGTGCCAGCAGTCAGGACAGGCCCTTATCCTATAATTCACCCCTCCACTTT
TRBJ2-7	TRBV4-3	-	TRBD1	CASSQSQDRVYEQYF	TGCGCCAGCAGCCAAAGCCAAGACAGGGTTTACGAGCAGTACTTC
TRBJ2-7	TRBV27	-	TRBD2	CASSPLAGHEQYF	TGTGCCAGCAGTCCGTTAGCGGGGCACGAGCAGTACTTC
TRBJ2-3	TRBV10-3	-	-	CAISGTIDTQYF	TGTGCCATCAGTGGGACTATAGATACGCAGTATTTT
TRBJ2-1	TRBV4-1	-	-	CASSQVYRTYNEQFF	TGCGCCAGCAGCCAAGTCTACAGAACCTACAATGAGCAGTTCTTC
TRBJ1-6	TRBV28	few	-	CASSSNRVLGNSPLHF	TGTGCCAGCAGTTCTAATAGGGTTCTTGGTAATTCACCCCTCCACTTT
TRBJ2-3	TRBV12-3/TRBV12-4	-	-	CASRPGWSTDAQYF	TGTGCCAGCAGACCGGGATGGAGCACAGATGCGCAGTATTTT
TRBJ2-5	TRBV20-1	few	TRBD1	CSARDRQETQYF	TGCAGTGCTCGGGACAGACAAGAGACCCAGTACTTC
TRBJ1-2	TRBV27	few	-	CASSDWGGAYGYTF	TGTGCCAGCTCTGATTGGGGAGGGGCTTATGGCTACACCTTC
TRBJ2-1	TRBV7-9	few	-	CASSLWVGGEYNEQFF	TGTGCCAGCAGCTTATGGGTCGGGGGCGAATACAATGAGCAGTTCTTC
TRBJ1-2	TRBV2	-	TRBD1	CASGTGVNYGYTF	TGTGCCAGCGGGACAGGGGTTAACTATGGCTACACCTTC